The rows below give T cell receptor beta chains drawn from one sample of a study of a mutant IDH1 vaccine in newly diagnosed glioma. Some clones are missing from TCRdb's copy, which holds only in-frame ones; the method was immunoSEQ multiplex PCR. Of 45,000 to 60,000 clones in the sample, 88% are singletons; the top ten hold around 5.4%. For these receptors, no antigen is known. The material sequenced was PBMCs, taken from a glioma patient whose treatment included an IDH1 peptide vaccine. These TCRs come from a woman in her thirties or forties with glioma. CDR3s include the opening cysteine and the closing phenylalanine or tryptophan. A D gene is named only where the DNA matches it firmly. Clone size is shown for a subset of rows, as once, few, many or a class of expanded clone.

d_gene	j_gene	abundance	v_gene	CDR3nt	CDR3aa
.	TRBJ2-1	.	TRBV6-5	TGTGCCAGCAACAAGGGTTCCTACAATGAGCAGTTCTTC	CASNKGSYNEQFF
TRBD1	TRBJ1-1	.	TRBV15	TGTGCCACCAGCACCCGCGGACCGGACAGGGGGAGGACTGAAGCTTTCTTT	CATSTRGPDRGRTEAFF
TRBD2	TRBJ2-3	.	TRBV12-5	TGTGCTAGTGGTTTGGCCCTGACTAGCACGAGCACAGATACGCAGTATTTT	CASGLALTSTSTDTQYF
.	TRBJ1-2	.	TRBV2	TGTGCCAGCAGTGATTCGGGGGACTATGGCTACACCTTC	CASSDSGDYGYTF
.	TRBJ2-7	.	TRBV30	TGTGCCTGGCTTTCAAGCTCCTACGAGCAGTACTTC	CAWLSSSYEQYF
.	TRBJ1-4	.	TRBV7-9	TGTGCCAGCAGCGTACAGGAAAAACTGTTTTTT	CASSVQEKLFF
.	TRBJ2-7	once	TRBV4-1	TGCGCCAGCAGCCAAGTGCTCCGGGTTTCCTACGAGCAGTACTTC	CASSQVLRVSYEQYF
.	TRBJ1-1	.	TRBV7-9	TGTGCCAGCAGCAAAGGACGGCTGAACACTGAAGCTTTCTTT	CASSKGRLNTEAFF
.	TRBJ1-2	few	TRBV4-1	TGCGCCAGCAGGTTAGGACACCGAGTAATGGGCTACACCTTC	CASRLGHRVMGYTF
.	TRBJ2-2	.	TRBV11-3	TGTGCCAGCAGCTCCGTCCAGGGATCCCTAGCCGGGGAGCTGTTTTTT	CASSSVQGSLAGELFF